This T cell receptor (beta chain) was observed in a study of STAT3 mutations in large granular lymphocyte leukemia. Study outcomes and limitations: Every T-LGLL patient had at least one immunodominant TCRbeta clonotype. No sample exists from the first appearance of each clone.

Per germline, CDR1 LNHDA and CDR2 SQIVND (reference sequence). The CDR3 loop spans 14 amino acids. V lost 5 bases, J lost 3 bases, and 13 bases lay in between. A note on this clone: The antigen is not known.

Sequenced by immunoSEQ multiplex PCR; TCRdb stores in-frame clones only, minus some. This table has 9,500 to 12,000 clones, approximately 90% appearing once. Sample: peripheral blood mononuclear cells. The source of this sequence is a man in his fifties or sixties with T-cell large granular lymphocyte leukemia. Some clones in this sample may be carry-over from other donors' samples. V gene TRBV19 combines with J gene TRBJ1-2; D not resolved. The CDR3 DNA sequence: TGTGCCAGTAGTCTAGGAGGGTCCGACTATGGCTACACCTTC. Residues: CASSLGGSDYGYTF.